This TCR beta chain was captured by sequencing in a study of human T cells and chemical hapten exposure. Study-wide findings and caveats: Donors' alopecia may make their immune response differ from healthy people's. Expanded TCRs grouped into significantly more large CDR3 similarity clusters than controls produced.

This clonotype was recorded at least ten times. The antigen is undetermined. Time point given: pre-sensitization, week 0. Sample treatment: therapeutic diphenylcyclopropenone sensitization with weekly scalp DPC. For the library, individual cDNA molecules each received unique molecular identifiers. TCRdb analysed the RACE reads with MiXCR anew, one entry per CDR3 protein. The sample has about 89,000 distinct CDR3 sequences; 10% to 11% are singletons. Per germline, CDR1 DFQATT and CDR2 SNEGSKA (reference sequence). CDR3 length: 19 residues. Trimming cost V 0 bases and J 7 bases; bases outside gene matches: 16.

This chain links TRBV20-1 with TRBJ2-1; 12 bases map to TRBD2. The clonotype comes from a woman in her sixties or seventies with alopecia areata. Some clones in this sample may be carry-over from other donors' samples. The sequencing used whole blood, collected in connection with sensitization to the hapten diphenylcyclopropenone (DPC). The CDR3 here is CSARDLRLAGAQPQNEQFF. CDR3 nucleotides: TGCAGTGCTAGAGATCTGAGACTAGCGGGGGCCCAGCCTCAGAATGAGCAGTTCTTC.